This TCR beta chain comes out of a study of T-cell memory formation after mild COVID-19. Germline CDR1 is LGHDT and CDR2 is YNNKEL (reference sequence). The CDR3 sequence is 13 residues long. V lost 0 bases and J 4 bases, leaving 7 bases between the germline ends. This clonotype was detected only a few times. Its antigen is not identified. 5'RACE with constant-segment primers built TCRalpha and TCRbeta cDNA libraries with UMIs. TCRdb re-analysed the 5' RACE reads in MiXCR, keeping a single row per CDR3 protein. Counted here are some 260,000 distinct CDR3 sequences, about 16% occurring once; the ten biggest clones make up roughly 3.6%. Regarding the study as a whole: Day 37-peaking second-wave clones had unconfirmed SARS-CoV-2 specificity.

The TCR sequence derives from a man aged 18 to 35 who had mild COVID-19 (a few samples of this study predate the infection). Cell type and time point are not known. Sequencing was performed on PBMCs or a T cell subset sorted from them (not recorded which). The chain joins TRBV3-1 to TRBJ2-7; D unclear. The CDR3 DNA reads as TGTGCCAGCAGCCAAGATAGGAGTTACGAGCAGTACTTC. Its translation is CASSQDRSYEQYF.